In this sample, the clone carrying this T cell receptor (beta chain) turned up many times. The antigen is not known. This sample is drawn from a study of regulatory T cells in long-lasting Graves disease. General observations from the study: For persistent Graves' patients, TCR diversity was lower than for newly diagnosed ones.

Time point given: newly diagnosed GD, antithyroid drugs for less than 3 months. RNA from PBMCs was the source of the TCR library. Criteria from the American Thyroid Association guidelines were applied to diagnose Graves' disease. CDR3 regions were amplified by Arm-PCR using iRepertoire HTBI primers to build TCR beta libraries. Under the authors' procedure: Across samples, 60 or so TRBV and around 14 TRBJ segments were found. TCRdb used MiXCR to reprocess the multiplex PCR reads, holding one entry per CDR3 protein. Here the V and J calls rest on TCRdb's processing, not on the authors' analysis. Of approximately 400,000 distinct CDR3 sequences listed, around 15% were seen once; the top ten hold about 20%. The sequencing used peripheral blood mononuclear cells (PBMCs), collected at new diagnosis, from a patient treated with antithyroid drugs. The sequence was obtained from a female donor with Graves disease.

The CDR3 region has the DNA TGTGCCAGCAGTGAAATGGGGGGTTCTGGGGCCAACGTCCTGACTTTC. It yields the protein CASSEMGGSGANVLTF. The chain is built from TRBV6-4 and TRBJ2-6, with D possibly TRBD2 on 6 matching bases. This CDR3 spans 16 amino acids. Per the germline V gene, CDR1 is MRHNA and CDR2 is SNTAGT. V gave up 3 bases and J gave up 1 base, with 10 bases separating them.